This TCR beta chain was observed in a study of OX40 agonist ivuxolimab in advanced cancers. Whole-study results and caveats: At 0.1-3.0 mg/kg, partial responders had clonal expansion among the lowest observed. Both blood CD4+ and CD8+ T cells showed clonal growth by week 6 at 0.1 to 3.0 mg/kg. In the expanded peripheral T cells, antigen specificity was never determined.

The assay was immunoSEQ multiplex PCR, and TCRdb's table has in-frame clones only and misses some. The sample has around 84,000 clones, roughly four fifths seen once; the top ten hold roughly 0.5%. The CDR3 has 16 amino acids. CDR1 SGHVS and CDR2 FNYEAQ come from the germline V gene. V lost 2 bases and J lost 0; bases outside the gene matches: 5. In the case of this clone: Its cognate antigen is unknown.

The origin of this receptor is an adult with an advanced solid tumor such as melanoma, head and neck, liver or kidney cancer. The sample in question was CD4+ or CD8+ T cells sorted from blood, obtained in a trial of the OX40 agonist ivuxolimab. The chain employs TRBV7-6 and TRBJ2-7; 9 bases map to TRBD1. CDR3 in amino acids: CASSLRGQGYSYEQYF. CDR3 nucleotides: TGTGCCAGCAGCTTAAGGGGACAGGGCTACTCCTACGAGCAGTACTTC.